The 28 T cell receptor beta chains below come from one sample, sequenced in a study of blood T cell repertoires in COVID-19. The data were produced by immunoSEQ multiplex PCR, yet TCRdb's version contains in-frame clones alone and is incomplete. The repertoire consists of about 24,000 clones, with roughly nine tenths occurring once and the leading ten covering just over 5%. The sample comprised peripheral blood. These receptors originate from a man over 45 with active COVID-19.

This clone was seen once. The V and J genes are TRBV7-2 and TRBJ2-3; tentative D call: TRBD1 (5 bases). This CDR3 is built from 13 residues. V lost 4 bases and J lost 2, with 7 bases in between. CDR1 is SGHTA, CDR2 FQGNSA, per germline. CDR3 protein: CASSYGHTDTQYF. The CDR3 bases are TGTGCCAGCAGCTACGGACACACAGATACGCAGTATTTT.

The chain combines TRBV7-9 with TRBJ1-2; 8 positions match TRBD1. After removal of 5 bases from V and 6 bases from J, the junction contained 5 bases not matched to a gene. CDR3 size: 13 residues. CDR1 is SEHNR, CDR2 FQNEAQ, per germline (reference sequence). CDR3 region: CASSRQGWDGYTF. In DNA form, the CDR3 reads TGTGCCAGCAGCCGACAGGGGTGGGATGGCTACACCTTC.

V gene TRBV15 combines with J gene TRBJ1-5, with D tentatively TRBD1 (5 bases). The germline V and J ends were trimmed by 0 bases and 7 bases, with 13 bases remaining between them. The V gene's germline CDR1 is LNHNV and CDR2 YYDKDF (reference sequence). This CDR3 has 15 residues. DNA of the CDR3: TGTGCCACCAGCAGAGATCCGCAGGGAAGACAGCCCCAGCATTTT. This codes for CATSRDPQGRQPQHF. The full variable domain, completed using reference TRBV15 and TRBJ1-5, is DAMVIQNPRYQVTQFGKPVTLSCSQTLNHNVMYWYQQKSSQAPKLLFHYYDKDFNNEADTPDNFQSRRPNTSFCFLDIRSPGLGDTAMYLCATSRDPQGRQPQHFGDGTRLSIL.

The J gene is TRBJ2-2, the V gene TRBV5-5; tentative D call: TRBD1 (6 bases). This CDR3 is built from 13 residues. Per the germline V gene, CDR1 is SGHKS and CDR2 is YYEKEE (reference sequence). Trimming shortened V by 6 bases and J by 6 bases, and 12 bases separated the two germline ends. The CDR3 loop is CASTNRVAGELFF. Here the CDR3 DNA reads TGTGCCAGCACGAACAGGGTCGCCGGGGAGCTGTTTTTT.

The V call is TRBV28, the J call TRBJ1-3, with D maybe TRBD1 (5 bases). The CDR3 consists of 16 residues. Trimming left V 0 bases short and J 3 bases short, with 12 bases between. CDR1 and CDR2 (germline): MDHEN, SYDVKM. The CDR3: CASSLWAGGDGNTIYF. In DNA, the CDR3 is TGTGCCAGCAGTTTATGGGCGGGGGGTGATGGAAACACCATATATTTT.

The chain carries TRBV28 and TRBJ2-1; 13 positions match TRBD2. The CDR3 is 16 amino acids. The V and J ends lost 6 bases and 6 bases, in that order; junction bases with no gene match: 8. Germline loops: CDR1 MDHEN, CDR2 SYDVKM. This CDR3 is CASSLLGTSGTNEQFF. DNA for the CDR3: TGTGCCAGCAGCCTACTCGGGACTAGCGGGACCAATGAGCAGTTCTTC.

DNA of the CDR3: TGTGCCAGCAGCCCCCGACAGGGACTGACAGCTTTCTTT. This encodes CASSPRQGLTAFF. The chain carries TRBV7-2 and TRBJ1-1, with TRBD1 matching 7 bases. CDR1 and CDR2 (germline): SGHTA, FQGNSA. With 5 bases clipped from V and 10 bases from J, the junction kept 10 bases outside the gene matches. CDR3 length: 13 residues.

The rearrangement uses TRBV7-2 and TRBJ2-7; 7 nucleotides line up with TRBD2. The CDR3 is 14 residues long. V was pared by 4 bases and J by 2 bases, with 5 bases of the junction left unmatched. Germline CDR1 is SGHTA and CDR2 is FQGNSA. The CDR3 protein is CASSWSSGTYEQYF. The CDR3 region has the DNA TGTGCCAGCAGCTGGTCCAGCGGGACCTACGAGCAGTACTTC.

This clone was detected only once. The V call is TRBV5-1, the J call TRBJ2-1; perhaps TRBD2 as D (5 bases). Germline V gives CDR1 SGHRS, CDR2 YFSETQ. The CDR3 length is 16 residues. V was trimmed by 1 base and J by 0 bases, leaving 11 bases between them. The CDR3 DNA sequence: TGCGCCAGCAGCTTGCGAGGAGGCAGCTCCTACAATGAGCAGTTCTTC. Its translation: CASSLRGGSSYNEQFF. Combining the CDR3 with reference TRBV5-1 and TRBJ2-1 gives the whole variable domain KAGVTQTPRYLIKTRGQQVTLSCSPISGHRSVSWYQQTPGQGLQFLFEYFSETQRNKGNFPGRFSGRQFSNSRSEMNVSTLELGDSALYLCASSLRGGSSYNEQFFGPGTRLTVL.

The CDR3 loop is CASSLMGLAGQETQYF. The CDR3 DNA reads as TGTGCCAGCAGCTTAATGGGGCTAGCGGGGCAAGAGACCCAGTACTTC. The genes are TRBV11-2 and TRBJ2-5, with TRBD2 matching over 9 bases. CDR1 is SGHAT, CDR2 FQNNGV, per germline. With V trimmed by 2 bases and J by 2 bases, 6 bases remained unmatched. This CDR3 contains 16 residues.

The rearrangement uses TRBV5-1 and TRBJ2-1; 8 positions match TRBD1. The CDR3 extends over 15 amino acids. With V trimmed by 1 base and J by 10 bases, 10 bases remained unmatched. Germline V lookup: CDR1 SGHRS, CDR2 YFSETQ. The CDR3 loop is CASSLSGQGLGEQFF. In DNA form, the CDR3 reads TGCGCCAGCAGCTTGAGTGGACAGGGTCTAGGAGAGCAGTTCTTC.

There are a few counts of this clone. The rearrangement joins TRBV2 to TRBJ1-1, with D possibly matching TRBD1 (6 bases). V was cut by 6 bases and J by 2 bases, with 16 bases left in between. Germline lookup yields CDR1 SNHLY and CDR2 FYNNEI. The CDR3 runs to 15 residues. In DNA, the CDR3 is TGTGCCAGCAGAGGTGCACAGGGTTTCAACACTGAAGCTTTCTTT. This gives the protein CASRGAQGFNTEAFF.

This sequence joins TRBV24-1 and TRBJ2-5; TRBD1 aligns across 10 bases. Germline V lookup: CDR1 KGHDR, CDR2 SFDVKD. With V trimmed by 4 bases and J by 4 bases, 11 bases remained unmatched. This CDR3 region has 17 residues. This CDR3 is CATSESARQGARETQYF. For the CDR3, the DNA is TGTGCCACCAGTGAATCCGCTCGACAGGGGGCCAGAGAGACCCAGTACTTC.

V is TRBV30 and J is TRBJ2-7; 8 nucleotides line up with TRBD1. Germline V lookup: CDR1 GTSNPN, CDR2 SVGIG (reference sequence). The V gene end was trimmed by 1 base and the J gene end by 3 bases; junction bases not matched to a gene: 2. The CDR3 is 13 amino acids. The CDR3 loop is CAWSGGQGYEQYF. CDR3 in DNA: TGTGCCTGGAGTGGAGGACAGGGCTACGAGCAGTACTTC.

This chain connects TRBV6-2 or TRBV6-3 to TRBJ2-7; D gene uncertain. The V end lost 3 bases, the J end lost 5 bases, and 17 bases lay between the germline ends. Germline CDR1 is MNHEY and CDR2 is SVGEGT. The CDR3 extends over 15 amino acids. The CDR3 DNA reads TGTGCCAGCAGTTATCAACAACGATCCGTCCACGAGCAGTACTTC. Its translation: CASSYQQRSVHEQYF.

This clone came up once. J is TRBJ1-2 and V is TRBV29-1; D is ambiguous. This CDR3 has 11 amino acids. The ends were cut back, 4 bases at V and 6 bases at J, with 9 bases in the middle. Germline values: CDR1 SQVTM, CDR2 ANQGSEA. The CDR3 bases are TGCAGCGTTGCACGGTTAAATGGCTACACCTTC. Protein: CSVARLNGYTF.

CDR3 loop: CASSVLSGTGKEKLFF. In nucleotides, the CDR3 is TGTGCCAGCAGTGTCCTCTCCGGGACAGGGAAGGAAAAACTGTTTTTT. V and J are TRBV6-1 and TRBJ1-4, with 9 bases identical to TRBD1. After removal of 4 bases from V and 8 bases from J, the junction contained 11 bases not matched to a gene. CDR3 size: 16 residues. Germline CDR1 reads MNHNS; CDR2 reads SASEGT.

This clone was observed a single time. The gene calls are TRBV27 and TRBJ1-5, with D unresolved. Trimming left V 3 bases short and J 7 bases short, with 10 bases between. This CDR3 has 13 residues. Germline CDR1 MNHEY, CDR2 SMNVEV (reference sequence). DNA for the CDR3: TGTGCCAGCAGTTTCCCGAGGGCACAGCCCCAGCATTTT. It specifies CASSFPRAQPQHF.

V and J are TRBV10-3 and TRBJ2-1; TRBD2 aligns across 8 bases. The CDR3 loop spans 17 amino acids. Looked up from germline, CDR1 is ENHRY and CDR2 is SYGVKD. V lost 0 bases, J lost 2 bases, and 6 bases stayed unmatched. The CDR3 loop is CAISESGSGGAYNEQFF. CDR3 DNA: TGTGCCATCAGTGAGTCAGGGAGCGGGGGCGCCTACAATGAGCAGTTCTTC.

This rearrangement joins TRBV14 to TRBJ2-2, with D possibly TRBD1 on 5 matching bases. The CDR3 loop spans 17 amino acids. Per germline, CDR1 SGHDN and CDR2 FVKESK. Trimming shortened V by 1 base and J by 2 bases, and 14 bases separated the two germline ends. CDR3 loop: CASSQGQFFSNTGELFF. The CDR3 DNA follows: TGTGCCAGCAGCCAAGGACAGTTTTTCTCTAACACCGGGGAGCTGTTTTTT.

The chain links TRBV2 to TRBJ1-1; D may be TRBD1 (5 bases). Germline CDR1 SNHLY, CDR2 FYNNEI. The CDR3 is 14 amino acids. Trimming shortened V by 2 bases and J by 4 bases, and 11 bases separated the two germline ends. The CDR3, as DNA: TGTGCCAGCAGTGAACGGCTACAGGTCACTGAAGCTTTCTTT. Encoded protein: CASSERLQVTEAFF. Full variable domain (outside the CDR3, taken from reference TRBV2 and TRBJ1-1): EPEVTQTPSHQVTQMGQEVILRCVPISNHLYFYWYRQILGQKVEFLVSFYNNEISEKSEIFDDQFSVERPDGSNFTLKIRSTKLEDSAMYFCASSERLQVTEAFFGQGTRLTVV.

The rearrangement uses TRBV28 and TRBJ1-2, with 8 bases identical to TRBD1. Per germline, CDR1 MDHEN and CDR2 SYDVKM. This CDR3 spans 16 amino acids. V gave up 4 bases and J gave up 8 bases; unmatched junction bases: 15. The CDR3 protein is CASSYRSGGTSYGYTF. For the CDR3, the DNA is TGTGCCAGCAGTTATCGTTCAGGGGGCACGAGTTACGGCTACACCTTC.

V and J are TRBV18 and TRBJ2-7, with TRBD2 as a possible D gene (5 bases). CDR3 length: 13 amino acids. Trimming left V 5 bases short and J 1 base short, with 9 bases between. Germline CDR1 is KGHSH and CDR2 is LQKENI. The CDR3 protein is CASSRGISYEQYF. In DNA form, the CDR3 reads TGTGCCAGCTCAAGAGGGATTTCCTACGAGCAGTACTTC.

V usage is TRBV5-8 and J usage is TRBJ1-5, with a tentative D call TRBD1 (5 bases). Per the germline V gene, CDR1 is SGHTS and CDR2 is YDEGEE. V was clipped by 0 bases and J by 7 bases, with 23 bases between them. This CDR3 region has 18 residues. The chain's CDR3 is CASSLAPLRPTKGQPQHF. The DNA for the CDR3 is TGTGCCAGCAGCTTGGCTCCACTACGACCCACCAAGGGGCAGCCCCAGCATTTT.

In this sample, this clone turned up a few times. The CDR3, as DNA: TGCGCCAGCAGCCAAGATTTATCCCCCGGGGGGCAGCCCCAGCATTTT. It encodes CASSQDLSPGGQPQHF. The chain employs TRBV4-3 and TRBJ1-5; D is perhaps TRBD1 (5 bases). The CDR3 runs to 16 residues. The germline V gene has CDR1 LGHNA and CDR2 YSLEER. Trimming stripped 0 bases from V and 7 bases from J, with 16 bases between.

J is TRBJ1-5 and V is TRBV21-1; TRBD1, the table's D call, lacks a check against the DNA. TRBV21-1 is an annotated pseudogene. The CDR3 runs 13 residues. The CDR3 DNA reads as TGTGCCAGCACCAACAGGGGAGATCAGCCCCAGCATTTT. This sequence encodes CASTNRGDQPQHF.

The CDR3 protein is CASSLQGNYGYTF. In DNA form, the CDR3 reads TGTGCCAGCAGCCTACAGGGAAACTATGGCTACACCTTC. The chain combines TRBV7-3 with TRBJ1-2, with a weak D call TRBD1 (6 bases). The CDR3 length is 13 residues. Germline CDR1 reads SGHTA; CDR2 reads FQGTGA. Trimming cost V 5 bases and J 2 bases, with 9 bases left between them.

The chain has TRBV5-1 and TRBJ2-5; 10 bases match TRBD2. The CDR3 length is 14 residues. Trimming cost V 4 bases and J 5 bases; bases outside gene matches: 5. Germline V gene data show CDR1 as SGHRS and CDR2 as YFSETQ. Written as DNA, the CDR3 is TGCGCCAGCAGCCCTAGCGGGGGCTGGGAGACCCAGTACTTC. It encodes CASSPSGGWETQYF.